Shown below are 13 T cell receptor beta chains from a single sample sequenced in a study of T cell repertoires in ileal Crohn's disease. Time point denoted: inflamed ileum from the surgical specimen. The method was immunoSEQ multiplex PCR; TCRdb's version includes in-frame clones alone and lacks a portion of them. The sample carries fewer than 6,000 clones, about 81% recorded once. The sample consisted of ileal tissue. The receptors were gathered from an adult with Crohn's disease.

V usage is TRBV6-1 and J usage is TRBJ2-7; TRBD1 aligns across 10 bases. Germline V lookup: CDR1 MNHNS, CDR2 SASEGT. V shed 1 base and J 6 bases; nucleotides not matched to a gene: 0. This CDR3 region has 13 residues. CDR3 coding DNA: TGTGCCAGCAGTGAAGGGGACAGGGGCGAGCAGTACTTC. Amino acids: CASSEGDRGEQYF.

The J gene is TRBJ1-5, the V gene TRBV5-1, with D possibly TRBD1 on 6 matching bases. Germline CDR1 SGHRS, CDR2 YFSETQ. The CDR3 length is 15 residues. The ends were cut back, 5 bases at V and 1 base at J, with 13 bases in the middle. The CDR3 is CASRRGFGSNQPQHF. The CDR3 DNA sequence: TGCGCCAGCAGGAGGGGGTTCGGAAGCAATCAGCCCCAGCATTTT.

V is TRBV5-1 and J is TRBJ2-5; D may be TRBD2 (5 bases). V dropped 0 bases and J dropped 6 bases, with 24 bases sitting between them. The length of the CDR3 is 18 residues. Germline lookup yields CDR1 SGHRS and CDR2 YFSETQ. CDR3 region: CASSLVFGATLEAQTQYF. Here the CDR3 DNA reads TGCGCCAGCAGCTTGGTTTTCGGCGCTACCCTGGAGGCACAGACCCAGTACTTC.

The J gene is TRBJ2-1, the V gene TRBV19; the D gene is possibly TRBD2 (5 bases). CDR3 length: 15 amino acids. Deletions cut 1 base from V and 4 bases from J, with 11 bases between. CDR1 is LNHDA and CDR2 is SQIVND in the germline V gene (reference sequence). The CDR3 sequence: CASSIGRSRYNEQFF. The CDR3 DNA reads as TGTGCCAGTAGTATAGGGAGGAGCCGATACAATGAGCAGTTCTTC.

V and J are TRBV6-1 and TRBJ2-5; D is ambiguous. CDR3 length: 16 residues. The germline V gene has CDR1 MNHNS and CDR2 SASEGT. Trimming left V 2 bases short and J 2 bases short, with 15 bases between. The DNA for the CDR3 is TGTGCCAGCAGTGAACTCTATGTAGGAACACAAGAGACCCAGTACTTC. Residues: CASSELYVGTQETQYF.

This sequence joins TRBV5-1 and TRBJ2-3; D gene uncertain. V shed 0 bases and J shed 0 bases, with 8 bases lying between them. The germline gives CDR1 SGHRS, CDR2 YFSETQ. There are 15 residues in the CDR3. CDR3 sequence reads: CASSLDVSSTDTQYF. Here the CDR3 DNA reads TGCGCCAGCAGCTTGGACGTTAGTAGCACAGATACGCAGTATTTT.

This sequence joins TRBV6-8 and TRBJ2-7; 7 nucleotides match TRBD2. V lost 6 bases to trimming and J lost 3 bases; unmatched junction nucleotides: 5. Germline V CDR1 and CDR2: MNHGY, SAAAGT. The CDR3 loop spans 13 amino acids. The CDR3 sequence is CASSVTSRYEQYF. In nucleotides, the CDR3 is TGTGCCAGCAGCGTGACTAGCCGCTACGAGCAGTACTTC.

This rearrangement joins TRBV5-1 to TRBJ2-7, with 7 positions matching TRBD2. In germline, CDR1 is SGHRS, CDR2 YFSETQ. The CDR3 is made up of 15 amino acids. V gave up 4 bases and J gave up 4 bases; unmatched junction bases: 11. The CDR3 DNA reads TGCGCCAGCAGCGGCTCTAGCGGCGTCATGTACGAGCAGTACTTC. It yields the protein CASSGSSGVMYEQYF.

The chain couples TRBV14 to TRBJ1-1; D call uncertain. This CDR3 comprises 14 residues. Germline-derived CDR1 and CDR2 are SGHDN and FVKESK. Trimming left V 2 bases short and J 1 base short, with 8 bases between. CDR3 sequence: CASSQHGRNTEAFF. DNA of the CDR3: TGTGCCAGCAGCCAACATGGGCGGAACACTGAAGCTTTCTTT.

This chain uses TRBV30 with TRBJ2-3, with 9 positions matching TRBD2. The V gene's germline CDR1 is GTSNPN and CDR2 SVGIG (reference sequence). This CDR3 comprises 14 residues. After removal of 1 base from V and 3 bases from J, the junction contained 2 bases not matched to a gene. CDR3 loop: CAWSGLAETDTQYF. Here the CDR3 DNA reads TGTGCCTGGAGTGGACTAGCGGAAACAGATACGCAGTATTTT.

V is TRBV27 and J is TRBJ2-3; D is possibly TRBD2 (5 bases). V was clipped by 5 bases and J by 8 bases, with 20 bases between them. Germline V gene data show CDR1 as MNHEY and CDR2 as SMNVEV (reference sequence). The CDR3 runs to 15 residues. The CDR3 here is CASSPPGSNRGTQYF. In DNA form, the CDR3 reads TGTGCCAGCAGTCCCCCGGGATCAAACCGGGGTACGCAGTATTTT.

The rearrangement uses TRBV30 and TRBJ1-6, with TRBD1 matching 8 bases. CDR3 length equals 14 residues. V shed 0 bases and J 7 bases; nucleotides not matched to a gene: 2. Germline V gene data show CDR1 as GTSNPN and CDR2 as SVGIG (reference sequence). CDR3 nucleotides: TGTGCCTGGAGTGTACGGGACAGGAATTCACCCCTCCACTTT. As protein: CAWSVRDRNSPLHF. Full variable domain (outside the CDR3, taken from reference TRBV30 and TRBJ1-6): SQTIHQWPATLVQPVGSPLSLECTVEGTSNPNLYWYRQAAGRGLQLLFYSVGIGQISSEVPQNLSASRPQDRQFILSSKKLLLSDSGFYLCAWSVRDRNSPLHFGNGTRLTVT.

The chain recombines TRBV7-3 with TRBJ2-3; tentative D call: TRBD2 (6 bases). Per the germline V gene, CDR1 is SGHTA and CDR2 is FQGTGA. V lost 4 bases and J lost 6, with 14 bases in between. This CDR3 is built from 14 residues. Here the CDR3 DNA reads TGTGCCAGCAGCTACGGGAGAATAAGTGATACGCAGTATTTT. It encodes CASSYGRISDTQYF.